The 9 T cell receptor beta chains reported below all come from one sample, sequenced in a study of CD8 T cells in Susac syndrome. Random-hexamer reverse transcription was applied to roughly 0.5 to 1 ug RNA. Via MiXCR, TCRdb re-called the immunoSEQ multiplex PCR reads, giving one row per CDR3 protein. Here the sample spans approximately 190,000 distinct CDR3 sequences, over 90% being singletons. Sequencing used CD8+ T cells from PBMCs. These receptors came from a human donor with Susac syndrome.

This clonotype was observed a few times. The rearrangement uses TRBV13 and TRBJ2-5; 7 positions agree with TRBD2. CDR3 length: 15 amino acids. Trimming at V came to 5 bases and at J to 5 bases, leaving 11 bases not matched to a gene. Germline CDR1 is PRHDT and CDR2 is FYEKMQ (reference sequence). CDR3 in amino acids: CASSMREFGRETQYF. CDR3 DNA: TGTGCCAGCAGCATGCGGGAGTTCGGAAGGGAGACCCAGTACTTC.

The J gene is TRBJ2-1, the V gene TRBV19; D perhaps matches TRBD1 (5 bases). Germline CDR1 LNHDA, CDR2 SQIVND (reference sequence). The ends were cut back, 5 bases at V and 3 bases at J, with 14 bases in the middle. CDR3 size: 15 residues. CDR3 sequence reads: CASSDQGGYYNEQFF. DNA for the CDR3: TGTGCCAGTAGTGATCAGGGTGGCTACTACAATGAGCAGTTCTTC. Using reference TRBV19 and TRBJ2-1 for the parts outside the CDR3, the full variable domain is DGGITQSPKYLFRKEGQNVTLSCEQNLNHDAMYWYRQDPGQGLRLIYYSQIVNDFQKGDIAEGYSVSREKKESFPLTVTSAQKNPTAFYLCASSDQGGYYNEQFFGPGTRLTVL.

The chain uses TRBV5-1 and TRBJ2-2; 7 nucleotides align to TRBD1. J was trimmed by 4 bases and V by 4 bases; bases with no gene match: 7. CDR1 is SGHRS and CDR2 is YFSETQ in the germline V gene. The CDR3 totals 15 residues. The CDR3 bases are TGCGCCAGCAGCGTAAGACAGGGTACCACCGGGGAGCTGTTTTTT. Translation gives CASSVRQGTTGELFF.

The genes are TRBV4-2 and TRBJ2-2; 8 bases are shared with TRBD1. Germline CDR1 reads LGHNA; CDR2 reads YNFKEQ. The CDR3 consists of 16 residues. The junction had 5 bases not matched to a gene; V was cut back by 4 bases and J by 1 base. The CDR3 nucleotides read TGTGCCAGCAGCCCCAGGACAGGGCTGAACACCGGGGAGCTGTTTTTT. Translation: CASSPRTGLNTGELFF.

In this sample, this clonotype turned up a few times. V and J are TRBV5-1 and TRBJ1-1; D unresolved. With 2 bases removed from V and 2 bases from J, the gap between germline ends came to 4 bases. Germline CDR1 and CDR2: SGHRS and YFSETQ. CDR3 size: 12 residues. CDR3 DNA sequence: TGCGCCAGCAGCTTCTCAAACACTGAAGCTTTCTTT. It specifies CASSFSNTEAFF.

V and J are TRBV7-3 and TRBJ2-1, with D possibly matching TRBD1 (5 bases). The CDR3 is made up of 15 amino acids. From germline, CDR1 is SGHTA and CDR2 FQGTGA. Deletions cut 1 base from V and 10 bases from J, with 17 bases between. This CDR3 is CASSLIGEMGNEQFF. CDR3 DNA sequence: TGTGCCAGCAGCTTAATAGGGGAAATGGGTAACGAGCAGTTCTTC.

The chain has TRBV28 and TRBJ1-5; D not resolved. With 7 bases removed from V and 8 bases from J, the gap between germline ends came to 18 bases. Germline CDR1 reads MDHEN; CDR2 reads SYDVKM. The CDR3 runs to 14 residues. The chain's CDR3 is CASKSGRIREPQHF. DNA of the CDR3: TGTGCCAGCAAATCCGGACGGATTCGGGAGCCCCAGCATTTT.

The chain uses TRBV4-1 and TRBJ2-7, with D hard to call. CDR1 is MGHRA, CDR2 YSYEKL, per germline. This CDR3 has 15 residues. Trimming cost V 4 bases and J 3 bases, with 16 bases left between them. CDR3 sequence (DNA): TGCGCCAGCAGCCCCCTCTTCTTCTTGAGCTACGAGCAGTACTTC. It is translated as CASSPLFFLSYEQYF.

This chain connects TRBV10-3 to TRBJ1-2; 10 nucleotides line up with TRBD1. This CDR3 has 15 amino acids. CDR1 and CDR2 (germline): ENHRY, SYGVKD. Unmatched junction bases numbered 13, after V lost 8 bases and J lost 7 bases. CDR3 DNA: TGTGCCATCTCCGGGACAGGGGACTCGAGGGGTGGCTACACCTTC. Protein sequence: CAISGTGDSRGGYTF.